The 9 T cell receptor beta chains presented below share a single source sample, sequenced in a study of regulatory T cells in long-lasting Graves disease. Building the TCR beta libraries relied on iRepertoire HTBI primers, and CDR3 regions underwent Arm-PCR. Using its own MiXCR run on the multiplex PCR reads, TCRdb lists one record per CDR3 protein. The sample holds approximately 390,000 distinct CDR3 sequences, around 15% seen once. Time point indicated: newly diagnosed GD, antithyroid drugs for less than 3 months. From PBMCs, RNA was extracted and then used to make the TCR library. This sample was also put to use in a study of T cells in Graves' hyperthyroidism and ophthalmopathy.

The sequencing used peripheral blood mononuclear cells (PBMCs), collected at new diagnosis, from a patient treated with antithyroid drugs. The source is a woman aged 18-29 years with Graves disease.

The rearrangement joins TRBV20-1 to TRBJ2-7; 7 bases are shared with TRBD2. Germline V gene data show CDR1 as DFQATT and CDR2 as SNEGSKA (reference sequence). J gave up 4 bases and V 5 bases, and 5 bases lay outside the gene matches. The CDR3 length is 12 residues. The CDR3 sequence: CSAAAGGYEQYF. As DNA, the CDR3 is TGCAGTGCTGCGGCCGGGGGGTACGAGCAGTACTTC.

In this sample, this clonotype turned up a few times. The chain is built from TRBV20-1 and TRBJ1-4; no definite D call. Germline loops: CDR1 DFQATT, CDR2 SNEGSKA (reference sequence). Between the trimmed V and J ends, which lost 2 bases and 4 bases, there was a span of 8 bases. The CDR3 consists of 13 residues. Written as DNA, the CDR3 is TGCAGTGCTAGACCTCATGGTAATGAAAAACTGTTTTTT. It is translated as CSARPHGNEKLFF.

This clonotype was seen a handful of times. CDR3 sequence reads: CASSRDRGDTGELFF. In DNA form, the CDR3 reads TGTGCCAGCAGCAGGGACAGGGGAGACACCGGGGAGCTGTTTTTT. The chain combines TRBV5-4 with TRBJ2-2, with 10 bases lining up with TRBD1. Germline V CDR1 and CDR2: SGHNT, YYREEE (reference sequence). CDR3 length equals 15 residues. The junction had 3 bases not matched to a gene; V was cut back by 4 bases and J by 3 bases.

Comment on this clonotype: A single base separates this from a much larger clone, so it may be a read error. The chain links TRBV11-2 to TRBJ2-7; 8 bases fit TRBD2. Germline-derived CDR1 and CDR2 are SGHAT and FQNNGV. V trimming: 7 bases; J trimming: 7 bases; junction bases outside the gene matches: 3. This CDR3 has 11 residues. CDR3 protein: CASNTSGEQYF. The CDR3 nucleotides read TGTGCCAGCAACACTAGCGGAGAGCAGTACTTC.

This clonotype was recorded many times. V is TRBV24-1 and J is TRBJ2-2, with D possibly matching TRBD2 (7 bases). The length of the CDR3 is 17 residues. CDR1 KGHDR and CDR2 SFDVKD come from the germline V gene. Trimming removed 6 bases from V and 5 bases from J, with 21 bases in between. CDR3 residues: CATSPPRGRGSTGELFF. The CDR3 nucleotides read TGTGCCACCAGTCCCCCGAGAGGGAGGGGGTCGACCGGGGAGCTGTTTTTT.

This clonotype was seen ten or more times. The V gene is TRBV7-9, the J gene TRBJ1-5; D gene uncertain. Germline V gene lookup returns CDR1 SEHNR and CDR2 FQNEAQ (reference sequence). CDR3 length equals 16 residues. V was shortened by 6 bases and J by 0 bases, with 15 bases between the two germline ends. DNA of the CDR3: TGTGCCAGCAGTCAAACTACCGGGTATAGCAATCAGCCCCAGCATTTT. Protein product: CASSQTTGYSNQPQHF. The complete variable domain, with remaining parts taken from reference TRBV7-9 and TRBJ1-5, reads DTGVSQNPRHKITKRGQNVTFRCDPISEHNRLYWYRQTLGQGPEFLTYFQNEAQLEKSRLLSDRFSAERPKGSFSTLEIQRTEQGDSAMYLCASSQTTGYSNQPQHFGDGTRLSIL.

This clonotype was recorded many times. V and J are TRBV7-3 and TRBJ2-1, with D unclear. The CDR3 covers 13 residues. Germline V gene sequence: CDR1 SGHTA, CDR2 FQGTGA. V was trimmed by 0 bases and J by 10 bases, leaving 10 bases between them. The CDR3 DNA reads TGTGCCAGCAGCTTAACTTTGGGGAACGAGCAGTTCTTC. Protein: CASSLTLGNEQFF. The whole variable domain, filled in from reference TRBV7-3 and TRBJ2-1, reads GAGVSQTPSNKVTEKGKYVELRCDPISGHTALYWYRQSLGQGPEFLIYFQGTGAADDSGLPNDRFFAVRPEGSVSTLKIQRTERGDSAVYLCASSLTLGNEQFFGPGTRLTVL.

This clonotype showed up many times. A read error may produce the germline difference seen at one junction end. The V call is TRBV5-1, the J call TRBJ1-1, with D perhaps matching TRBD1 (6 bases). Germline V CDR1 and CDR2: SGHRS, YFSETQ. CDR3 size: 14 residues. Here the CDR3 DNA reads TGTGCCAGCAGCATGGACAGTCTGAACACTGAAGCTTTCTTT. This sequence encodes CASSMDSLNTEAFF.

This rearrangement joins TRBV20-1 to TRBJ2-7; D tentatively reads TRBD1 or TRBD2 (5 bases each). V was cut by 6 bases and J by 0 bases, with 15 bases left in between. The germline gives CDR1 DFQATT, CDR2 SNEGSKA (reference sequence). This CDR3 is 14 amino acids long. CDR3 loop: CSAPSWGSSYEQYF. The CDR3 DNA sequence: TGCAGTGCCCCCAGTTGGGGGAGCTCCTACGAGCAGTACTTC.